Detailed here is one T cell receptor (beta chain). Germline lookup yields CDR1 SGHTA and CDR2 FQGTGA. Trimming left V 2 bases short and J 0 bases short, with 4 bases between. The CDR3 extends over 14 amino acids. The sample comes from a study of T cell changes during pregnancy in multiple sclerosis. Assay: immunoSEQ multiplex PCR; the TCRdb copy retains only in-frame clones and omits some. The sample records 47,000 or so clones, 80% to 90% being singletons. This clonotype was obtained from a female donor with multiple sclerosis, enrolled in a pregnancy study. The chain carries TRBV7-3 and TRBJ2-2, with no clear D. Sequenced here: peripheral blood, sampled in the first trimester of pregnancy. The CDR3 region is CASSLGSNTGELFF. The CDR3 DNA follows: TGTGCCAGCAGCTTAGGCTCGAACACCGGGGAGCTGTTTTTT.